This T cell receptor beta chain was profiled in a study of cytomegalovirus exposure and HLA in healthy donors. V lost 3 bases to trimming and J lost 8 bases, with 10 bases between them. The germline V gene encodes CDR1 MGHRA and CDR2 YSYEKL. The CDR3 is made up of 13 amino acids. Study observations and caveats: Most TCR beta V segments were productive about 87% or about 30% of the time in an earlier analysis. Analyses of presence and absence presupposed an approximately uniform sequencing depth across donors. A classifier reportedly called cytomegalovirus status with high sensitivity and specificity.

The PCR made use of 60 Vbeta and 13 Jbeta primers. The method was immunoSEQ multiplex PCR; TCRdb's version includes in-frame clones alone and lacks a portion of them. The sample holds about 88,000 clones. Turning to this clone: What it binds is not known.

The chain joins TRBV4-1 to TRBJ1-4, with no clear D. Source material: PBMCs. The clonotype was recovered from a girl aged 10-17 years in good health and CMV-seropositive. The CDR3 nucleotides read TGCGCCAGCAGCCAGAGAGGCGAGGAAAAACTGTTTTTT. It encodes CASSQRGEEKLFF.